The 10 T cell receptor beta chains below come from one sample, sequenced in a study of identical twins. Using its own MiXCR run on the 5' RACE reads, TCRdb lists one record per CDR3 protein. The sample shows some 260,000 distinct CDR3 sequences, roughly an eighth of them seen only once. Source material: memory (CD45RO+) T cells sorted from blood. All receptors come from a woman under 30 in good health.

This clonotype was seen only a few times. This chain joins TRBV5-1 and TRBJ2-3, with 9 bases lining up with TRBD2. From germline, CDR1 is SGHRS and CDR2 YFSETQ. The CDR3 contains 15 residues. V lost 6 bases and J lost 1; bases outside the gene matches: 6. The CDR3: CASNSQRGGTDTQYF. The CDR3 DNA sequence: TGCGCCAGCAATAGCCAGCGGGGGGGCACAGATACGCAGTATTTT.

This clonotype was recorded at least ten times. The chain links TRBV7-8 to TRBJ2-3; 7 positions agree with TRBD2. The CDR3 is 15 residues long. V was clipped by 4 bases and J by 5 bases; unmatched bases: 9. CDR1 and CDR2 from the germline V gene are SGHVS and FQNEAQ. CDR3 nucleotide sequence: TGTGCCAGCAGCTCCATTGAGGGAGGGCTAGATACGCAGTATTTT. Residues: CASSSIEGGLDTQYF.

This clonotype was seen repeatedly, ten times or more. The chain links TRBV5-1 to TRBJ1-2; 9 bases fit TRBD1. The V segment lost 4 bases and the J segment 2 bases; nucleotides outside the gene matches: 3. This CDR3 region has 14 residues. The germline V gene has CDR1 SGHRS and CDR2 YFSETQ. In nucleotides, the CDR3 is TGCGCCAGCAGCCCCACAGGGGGCAACTATGGCTACACCTTC. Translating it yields CASSPTGGNYGYTF.

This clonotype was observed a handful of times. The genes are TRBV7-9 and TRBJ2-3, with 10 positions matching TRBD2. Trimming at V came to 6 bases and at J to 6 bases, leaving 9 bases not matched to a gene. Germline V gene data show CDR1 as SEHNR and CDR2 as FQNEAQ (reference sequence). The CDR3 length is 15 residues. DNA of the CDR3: TGTGCCAGCAGAAGTAGCGGGAGGATGACGGATACGCAGTATTTT. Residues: CASRSSGRMTDTQYF.

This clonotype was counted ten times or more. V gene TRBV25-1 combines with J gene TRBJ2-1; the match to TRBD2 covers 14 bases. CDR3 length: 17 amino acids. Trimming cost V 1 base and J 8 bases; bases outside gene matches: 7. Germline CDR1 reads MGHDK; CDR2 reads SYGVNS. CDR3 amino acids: CASSELGTSGSADEQFF. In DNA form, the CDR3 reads TGTGCCAGCAGTGAATTAGGGACTAGCGGGAGTGCCGATGAGCAGTTCTTC.

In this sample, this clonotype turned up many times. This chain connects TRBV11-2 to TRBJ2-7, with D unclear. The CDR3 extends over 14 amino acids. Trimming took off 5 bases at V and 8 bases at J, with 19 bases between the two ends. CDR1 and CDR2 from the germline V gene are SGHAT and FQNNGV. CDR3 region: CASSPPLGISKQYF. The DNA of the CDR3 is TGTGCCAGCAGCCCCCCCCTAGGGATCAGTAAGCAGTACTTC.

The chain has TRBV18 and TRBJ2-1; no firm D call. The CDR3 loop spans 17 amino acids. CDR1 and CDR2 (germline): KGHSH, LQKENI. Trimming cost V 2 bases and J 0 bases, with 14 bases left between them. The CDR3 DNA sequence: TGTGCCAGCTCACCAAATTTAATCGGTTTCTCCTACAATGAGCAGTTCTTC. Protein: CASSPNLIGFSYNEQFF.

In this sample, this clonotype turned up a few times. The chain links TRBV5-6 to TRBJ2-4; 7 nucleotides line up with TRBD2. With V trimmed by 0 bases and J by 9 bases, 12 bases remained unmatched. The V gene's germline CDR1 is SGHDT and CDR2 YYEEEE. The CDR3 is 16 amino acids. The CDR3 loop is CASSLGSAGTFVIQYF. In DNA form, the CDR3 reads TGTGCCAGCAGCTTGGGATCAGCGGGGACTTTTGTCATTCAGTACTTC.

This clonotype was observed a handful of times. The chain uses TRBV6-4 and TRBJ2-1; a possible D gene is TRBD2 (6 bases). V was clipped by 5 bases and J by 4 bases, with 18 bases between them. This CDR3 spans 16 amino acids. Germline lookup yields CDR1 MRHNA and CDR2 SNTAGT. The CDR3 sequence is CASSPRGSGSYNEQFF. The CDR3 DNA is TGTGCCAGCAGTCCCCGGGGGAGCGGCTCGTACAATGAGCAGTTCTTC.

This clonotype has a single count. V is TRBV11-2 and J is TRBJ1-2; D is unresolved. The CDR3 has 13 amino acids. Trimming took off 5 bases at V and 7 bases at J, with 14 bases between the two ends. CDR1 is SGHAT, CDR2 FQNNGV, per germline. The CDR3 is CASSPGPGIGYTF. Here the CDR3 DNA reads TGTGCCAGCAGCCCCGGACCCGGGATTGGCTACACCTTC. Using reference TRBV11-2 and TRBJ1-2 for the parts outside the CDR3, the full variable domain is EAGVAQSPRYKIIEKRQSVAFWCNPISGHATLYWYQQILGQGPKLLIQFQNNGVVDDSQLPKDRFSAERLKGVDSTLKIQPAKLEDSAVYLCASSPGPGIGYTFGSGTRLTVV.